These 11 T cell receptor beta chains came from one sample sequenced in a study of T cell responses to AZD1222 COVID-19 vaccine. The data were produced by immunoSEQ multiplex PCR, yet TCRdb's version contains in-frame clones alone and is incomplete. The sample has 130,000 to 150,000 clones; over 75% are singletons. The source was peripheral blood, collected on day 0 of AZD1222 vaccination. Every receptor here comes from an adult in good health.

V is TRBV12-1 and J is TRBJ1-5; the table's D call, TRBD1, was not checked against the DNA. TRBV12-1 corresponds to a pseudogene. This CDR3 has 19 amino acids. In DNA form, the CDR3 reads TGTGCCAGCAGCTCCCGGGACAGGGGGCGGATTTGGGGCAATCAGCCCCAGCATTTT. Its translation is CASSSRDRGRIWGNQPQHF.

As DNA, the CDR3 is TGTGCCAGCAGCGCGGCGGGGTACGGTCGGTCGACCTACGAGCAGTACTTC. Translating gives CASSAAGYGRSTYEQYF. The chain joins TRBV7-8 to TRBJ2-7; weak D call: TRBD2 (6 bases). CDR1 and CDR2 (germline): SGHVS, FQNEAQ. CDR3 size: 17 residues. V was shortened by 5 bases and J by 2 bases, with 22 bases between the two germline ends.

The chain joins TRBV28 to TRBJ2-1, with D maybe TRBD2 (6 bases). The germline gives CDR1 MDHEN, CDR2 SYDVKM. The CDR3 length is 11 residues. Deletions cut 6 bases from V and 10 bases from J, with 10 bases between. In DNA form, the CDR3 reads TGTGCCAGCAGCCTTAGCGGCGAGCAGTTCTTC. Its protein is CASSLSGEQFF.

In this sample, this clone turned up a few times. V and J are TRBV2 and TRBJ1-1; TRBD1 is a possible D gene (5 bases). The CDR3 sequence is 11 residues long. CDR1 SNHLY and CDR2 FYNNEI come from the germline V gene. Trimming shortened V by 2 bases and J by 8 bases, and 6 bases separated the two germline ends. CDR3 in amino acids: CASSEYREAFF. The CDR3 DNA reads as TGTGCCAGCAGTGAATACAGGGAAGCTTTCTTT.

CDR3 loop: CASSIDRPGLGGYTF. DNA for the CDR3: TGTGCCAGTAGTATAGATCGCCCAGGGTTAGGGGGCTACACCTTC. The chain joins TRBV19 to TRBJ1-2, with D perhaps matching TRBD1 (5 bases). Per the germline V gene, CDR1 is LNHDA and CDR2 is SQIVND (reference sequence). Trimming took 0 bases from V and 8 from J, leaving 16 bases between them. The CDR3 loop spans 15 amino acids. The variable domain in full, completed from reference TRBV19 and TRBJ1-2, reads DGGITQSPKYLFRKEGQNVTLSCEQNLNHDAMYWYRQDPGQGLRLIYYSQIVNDFQKGDIAEGYSVSREKKESFPLTVTSAQKNPTAFYLCASSIDRPGLGGYTFGSGTRLTVV.

V usage is TRBV25-1 and J usage is TRBJ2-3, with D uncertain. Trimming took 6 bases from V and 6 from J, leaving 22 bases between them. Germline-derived CDR1 and CDR2 are MGHDK and SYGVNS. This CDR3 has 16 residues. CDR3 amino acids: CASSSVEKKEVDTQYF. Here the CDR3 DNA reads TGTGCCAGCAGCTCGGTGGAGAAGAAAGAAGTCGATACGCAGTATTTT.

V and J are TRBV6-2 or TRBV6-3 and TRBJ1-1; perhaps TRBD1 as D (5 bases). The CDR3 consists of 15 residues. V lost 5 bases and J lost 0, with 13 bases in between. The germline CDR1 and CDR2 sequences are MNHEY and SVGEGT. CDR3 nucleotide sequence: TGTGCCAGCAGTCAACTTAGGGGCATGAACACTGAAGCTTTCTTT. Amino acid sequence: CASSQLRGMNTEAFF.

The rearrangement links TRBV5-4 to TRBJ2-7; 8 bases are shared with TRBD1. Germline CDR1 and CDR2: SGHNT and YYREEE (reference sequence). V was clipped by 4 bases and J by 2 bases; unmatched bases: 5. The CDR3 is made up of 14 amino acids. The CDR3 loop is CASSPGTGTYEQYF. CDR3 nucleotide sequence: TGTGCCAGCAGCCCCGGGACAGGAACCTACGAGCAGTACTTC. The full variable domain, completed using reference TRBV5-4 and TRBJ2-7, is ETGVTQSPTHLIKTRGQQVTLRCSSQSGHNTVSWYQQALGQGPQFIFQYYREEENGRGNFPPRFSGLQFPNYSSELNVNALELDDSALYLCASSPGTGTYEQYFGPGTRLTVT.

This chain connects TRBV7-9 to TRBJ2-7; TRBD2 agrees at 10 bases. The J segment lost 5 bases and the V segment lost 1 base, leaving 5 bases of the junction unmatched. CDR1 and CDR2 from the germline V gene are SEHNR and FQNEAQ (reference sequence). The CDR3 spans 15 residues. The CDR3 DNA sequence: TGTGCCAGCAGCTTAGAGCTAGCGGGAGACCACGAGCAGTACTTC. It is translated as CASSLELAGDHEQYF. Full variable domain (outside the CDR3, taken from reference TRBV7-9 and TRBJ2-7): DTGVSQNPRHKITKRGQNVTFRCDPISEHNRLYWYRQTLGQGPEFLTYFQNEAQLEKSRLLSDRFSAERPKGSFSTLEIQRTEQGDSAMYLCASSLELAGDHEQYFGPGTRLTVT.

V gene TRBV5-1 combines with J gene TRBJ1-1, with a tentative D call TRBD1 (5 bases). The CDR3 has 14 amino acids. V was cut by 3 bases and J by 0 bases, with 9 bases left in between. Germline CDR1 reads SGHRS; CDR2 reads YFSETQ. The CDR3 reads CASSWGLLNTEAFF. The DNA for the CDR3 is TGCGCCAGCAGCTGGGGACTGCTGAACACTGAAGCTTTCTTT.

This clone turned up a few times. CDR3 sequence reads: CASSSGVDYGYTF. CDR3 DNA: TGTGCCAGCAGCTCTGGGGTAGACTATGGCTACACCTTC. The chain uses TRBV5-6 and TRBJ1-2; D not certain. Germline CDR1 SGHDT, CDR2 YYEEEE. The CDR3 is made up of 13 amino acids. V was cut by 3 bases and J by 3 bases, with 9 bases left in between. Combining the CDR3 with reference TRBV5-6 and TRBJ1-2 gives the whole variable domain DAGVTQSPTHLIKTRGQQVTLRCSPKSGHDTVSWYQQALGQGPQFIFQYYEEEERQRGNFPDRFSGHQFPNYSSELNVNALLLGDSALYLCASSSGVDYGYTFGSGTRLTVV.